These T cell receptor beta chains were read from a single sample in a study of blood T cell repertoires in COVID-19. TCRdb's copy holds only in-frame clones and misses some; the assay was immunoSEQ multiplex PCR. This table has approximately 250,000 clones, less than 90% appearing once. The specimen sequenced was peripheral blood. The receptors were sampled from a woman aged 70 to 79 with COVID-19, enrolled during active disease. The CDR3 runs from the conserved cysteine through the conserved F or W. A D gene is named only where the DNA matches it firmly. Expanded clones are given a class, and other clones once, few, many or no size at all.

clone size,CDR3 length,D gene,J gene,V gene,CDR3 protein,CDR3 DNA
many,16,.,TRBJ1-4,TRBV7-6,CASSRGNPEIGEKLFF,TGTGCCAGCAGTAGGGGGAATCCGGAAATTGGGGAAAAACTGTTTTTT
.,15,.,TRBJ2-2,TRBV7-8,CASSSQGVNTGELFF,TGTGCCAGCAGCTCACAGGGCGTGAACACCGGGGAGCTGTTTTTT
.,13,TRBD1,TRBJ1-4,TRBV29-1,CSVETGGNEKLFF,TGCAGCGTTGAAACAGGGGGAAATGAAAAACTGTTTTTT
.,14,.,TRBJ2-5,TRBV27,CASSYKGWEETQYF,TGTGCCAGCAGTTATAAGGGGTGGGAAGAGACCCAGTACTTC
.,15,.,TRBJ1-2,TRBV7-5,CARSSGTGSNYGYTF,TGTGCCAGAAGCTCCGGGACAGGGTCTAACTATGGCTACACCTTC
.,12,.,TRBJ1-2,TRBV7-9,CASSFTGDGYTF,TGTGCCAGCAGCTTCACAGGCGATGGCTACACCTTC
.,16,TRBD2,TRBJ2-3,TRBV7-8,CASSSPTSGGADSQYF,TGTGCCAGCAGCTCACCGACTAGCGGGGGGGCCGACTCGCAGTATTTT
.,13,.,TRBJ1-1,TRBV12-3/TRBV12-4,CASKPSSYTEAFF,TGTGCCAGCAAGCCTAGCTCCTACACTGAAGCTTTCTTT
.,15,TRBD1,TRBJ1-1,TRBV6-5,CASKGVRQGDTEAFF,TGTGCCAGCAAGGGGGTGAGACAGGGGGACACTGAAGCTTTCTTT
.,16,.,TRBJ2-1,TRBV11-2,CASSLVWSGLYNEQFF,TGTGCCAGCAGCTTAGTCTGGAGCGGCCTCTACAATGAGCAGTTCTTC
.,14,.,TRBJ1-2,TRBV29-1,CSVYSTETNYGYTF,TGCAGCGTTTACTCGACAGAGACTAACTATGGCTACACCTTC
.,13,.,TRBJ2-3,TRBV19,CASRTDIQDTQYF,TGTGCCAGCCGGACAGATATCCAGGATACGCAGTATTTT
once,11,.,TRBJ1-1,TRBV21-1,CASTLDGGAFF,TGTGCCAGCACCCTGGACGGGGGAGCTTTCTTT
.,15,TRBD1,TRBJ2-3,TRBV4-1,CASSPRTGGEDTQYF,TGCGCCAGCAGCCCCCGGACAGGGGGCGAAGATACGCAGTATTTT
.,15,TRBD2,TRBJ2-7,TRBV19,CASSIGLAGSYEQYF,TGTGCCAGTAGTATCGGGCTAGCGGGGTCCTACGAGCAGTACTTC
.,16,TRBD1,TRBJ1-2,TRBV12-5,CASGLFSTGYSDGYTF,TGTGCTAGTGGTTTGTTTTCGACAGGGTATTCTGACGGCTACACCTTC
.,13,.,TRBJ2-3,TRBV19,CASSKDSADTQYF,TGTGCCAGTAGTAAGGATAGCGCGGATACGCAGTATTTT
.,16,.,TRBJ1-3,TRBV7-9,CASSSTDILSGNTIYF,TGTGCCAGCAGCTCAACGGACATCCTCTCTGGAAACACCATATATTTT
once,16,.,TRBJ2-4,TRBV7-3,CASSQRGGETKNIQYF,TGTGCCAGCAGCCAGAGGGGGGGCGAGACCAAAAACATTCAGTACTTC
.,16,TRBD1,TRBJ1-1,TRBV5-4,CASSLLGGQGNTEAFF,TGTGCCAGCAGCTTACTCGGGGGACAGGGGAACACTGAAGCTTTCTTT
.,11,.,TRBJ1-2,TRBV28,CASSLSGFYTF,TGTGCCAGCAGTTTATCGGGATTCTACACCTTC
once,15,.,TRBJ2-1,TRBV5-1,CASSPDFRPLNEQFF,TGCGCCAGCAGCCCCGACTTCCGACCGTTAAATGAGCAGTTCTTC
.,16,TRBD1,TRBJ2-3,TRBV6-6,CASSSRPGQGPDTQYF,TGTGCCAGCAGCTCGAGACCGGGACAGGGCCCAGATACGCAGTATTTT
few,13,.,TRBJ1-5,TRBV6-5,CASSSQGNQPQHF,TGTGCCAGCAGTTCCCAGGGTAATCAGCCCCAGCATTTT
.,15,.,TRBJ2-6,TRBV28,CASSDSRSGANVLTF,TGTGCCAGCAGTGACTCTAGGTCCGGGGCCAACGTCCTGACTTTC
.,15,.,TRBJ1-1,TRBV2,CASGAPGGVTTEAFF,TGTGCCAGCGGGGCTCCGGGGGGGGTAACGACTGAAGCTTTCTTT
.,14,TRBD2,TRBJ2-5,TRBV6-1,CASSERSGGETQYF,TGTGCCAGCAGTGAAAGGTCGGGGGGGGAGACCCAGTACTTC
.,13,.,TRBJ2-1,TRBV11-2,CASSLGRPQGQFF,TGTGCCAGCAGCTTAGGCCGACCCCAGGGGCAGTTCTTC
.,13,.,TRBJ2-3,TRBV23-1,CASLERATDTQYF,TGCGCCAGCTTGGAGAGGGCCACAGATACGCAGTATTTT
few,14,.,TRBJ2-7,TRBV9,CASSVESSVDEQYF,TGTGCCAGCAGCGTAGAGTCTAGCGTCGACGAGCAGTACTTC
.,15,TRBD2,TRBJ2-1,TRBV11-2,CASSLLAGSYNEQFF,TGTGCCAGCAGCTTACTAGCGGGCTCCTACAATGAGCAGTTCTTC
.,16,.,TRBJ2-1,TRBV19,CASSIGGGGPYNEQFF,TGTGCCAGTAGTATCGGGGGTGGAGGGCCCTACAATGAGCAGTTCTTC
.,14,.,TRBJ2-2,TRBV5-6,CASSTLKGSGELFF,TGTGCCAGCAGCACCCTGAAAGGGAGTGGGGAGCTGTTTTTT
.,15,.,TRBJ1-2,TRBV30,CAWSPHLIAGYGYTF,TGTGCCTGGAGTCCTCACTTAATCGCTGGCTATGGCTACACCTTC
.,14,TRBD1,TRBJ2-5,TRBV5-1,CASSLTGIGETQYF,TGCGCCAGCAGCCTGACAGGGATCGGAGAGACCCAGTACTTC
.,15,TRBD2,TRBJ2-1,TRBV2,CATPSERGGGNEQFF,TGTGCCACCCCCTCGGAGCGGGGGGGTGGAAATGAGCAGTTCTTC
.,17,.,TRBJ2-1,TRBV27,CASSLMDRGTPYNEQFF,TGTGCCAGCAGTTTAATGGATCGGGGGACCCCCTACAATGAGCAGTTCTTC
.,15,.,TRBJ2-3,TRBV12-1,CASSFARGGSSTQYF,TGTGCCAGCAGCTTTGCGCGCGGGGGTAGCAGTACGCAGTATTTT
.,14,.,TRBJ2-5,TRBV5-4,CASSHARGEETQYF,TGTGCCAGCAGCCACGCCAGGGGAGAAGAGACCCAGTACTTC
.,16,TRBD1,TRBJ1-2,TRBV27,CASSSYGQGGRDGYTF,TGTGCCAGCAGTTCCTACGGACAGGGAGGGAGGGATGGCTACACCTTC
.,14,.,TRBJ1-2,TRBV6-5,CASSPRGANYGYTF,TGTGCCAGCAGTCCCCGTGGAGCTAACTATGGCTACACCTTC
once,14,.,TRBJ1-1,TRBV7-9,CASSLPTANTEAFF,TGTGCCAGCAGCTTACCCACAGCGAACACTGAAGCTTTCTTT
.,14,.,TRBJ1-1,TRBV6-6,CASSKGESNTEAFF,TGTGCCAGCAGCAAGGGGGAATCGAACACTGAAGCTTTCTTT
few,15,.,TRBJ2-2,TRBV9,CASKGGAANTGELFF,TGTGCCAGCAAGGGCGGGGCCGCGAACACCGGGGAGCTGTTTTTT
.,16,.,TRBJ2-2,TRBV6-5,CASSYSVTAHTGELFF,TGTGCCAGCAGTTACTCGGTAACAGCTCACACCGGGGAGCTGTTTTTT
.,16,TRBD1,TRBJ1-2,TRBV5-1,CASSLSAGGVDYGYTF,TGCGCCAGCAGCTTGTCTGCAGGGGGCGTCGACTATGGCTACACCTTC
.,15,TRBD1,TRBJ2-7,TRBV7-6,CASSLAGQGAVEQYF,TGTGCCAGCAGCTTAGCGGGACAGGGGGCGGTCGAGCAGTACTTC